The T cell receptor (beta chain) under discussion was sequenced for a study of CD4 T cells in relation to SARS-CoV-2 and coronaviruses. Germline CDR1 SGHTA, CDR2 FQGTGA. V gave up 2 bases and J gave up 2 bases, with 4 bases separating them. There are 13 residues in the CDR3. A word on this clone: Its antigen is not identified.

Measured with immunoSEQ multiplex PCR; TCRdb has only the in-frame clones, and not every one. Among 25,000 or so clones listed, just over 75% were seen once. Before the COVID-19 pandemic, during about 2010-2018, CD4+ T cells were taken from unexposed donors. After about ten days of culture, CD4+ T cells were isolated. Cells permitting, SARS-CoV-2 S/N and four cold-coronavirus spikes were tested on unexposed-donor CD4+ T cells. The V and J genes are TRBV7-3 and TRBJ2-1, with unresolved D. Sample: CD4+ T cells from PBMCs, cultured in vitro. This TCR derives from a human donor in good health. CDR3 protein: CASSLGTYNEQFF. In nucleotides, the CDR3 is TGTGCCAGCAGCTTAGGGACCTACAATGAGCAGTTCTTC.